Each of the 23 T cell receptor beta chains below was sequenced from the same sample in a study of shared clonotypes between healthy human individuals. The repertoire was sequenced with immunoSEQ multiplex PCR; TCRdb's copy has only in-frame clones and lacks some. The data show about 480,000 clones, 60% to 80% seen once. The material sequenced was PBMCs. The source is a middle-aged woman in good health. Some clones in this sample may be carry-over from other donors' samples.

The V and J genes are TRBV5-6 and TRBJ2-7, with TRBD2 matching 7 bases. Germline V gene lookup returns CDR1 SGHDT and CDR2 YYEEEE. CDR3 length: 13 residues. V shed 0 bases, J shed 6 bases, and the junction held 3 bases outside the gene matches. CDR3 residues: CASSLGASGEQYF. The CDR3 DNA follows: TGTGCCAGCAGCTTGGGGGCTAGCGGCGAGCAGTACTTC.

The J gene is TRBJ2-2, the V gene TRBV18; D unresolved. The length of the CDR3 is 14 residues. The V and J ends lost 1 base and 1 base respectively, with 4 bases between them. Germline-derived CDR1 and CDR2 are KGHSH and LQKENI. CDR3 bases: TGTGCCAGCTCACCACAAATGAACACCGGGGAGCTGTTTTTT. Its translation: CASSPQMNTGELFF.

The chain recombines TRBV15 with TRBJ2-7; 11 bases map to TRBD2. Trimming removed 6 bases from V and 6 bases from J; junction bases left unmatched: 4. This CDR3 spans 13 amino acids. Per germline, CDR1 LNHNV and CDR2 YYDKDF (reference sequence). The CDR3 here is CATSSGLAGEQYF. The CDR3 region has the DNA TGTGCCACCAGTTCAGGACTAGCGGGCGAGCAGTACTTC.

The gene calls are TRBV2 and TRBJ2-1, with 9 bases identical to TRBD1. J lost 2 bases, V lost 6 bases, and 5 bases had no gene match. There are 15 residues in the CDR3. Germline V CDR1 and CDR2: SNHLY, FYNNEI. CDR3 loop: CASRRQGGTYNEQFF. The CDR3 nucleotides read TGTGCCAGCAGGCGACAGGGGGGCACCTACAATGAGCAGTTCTTC.

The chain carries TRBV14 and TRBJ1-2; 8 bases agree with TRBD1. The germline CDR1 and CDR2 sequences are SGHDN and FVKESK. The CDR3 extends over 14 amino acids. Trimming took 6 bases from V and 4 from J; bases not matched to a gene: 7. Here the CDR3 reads CASRSDRDGYGYTF. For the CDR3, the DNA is TGTGCCAGCAGGTCGGACAGGGACGGCTATGGCTACACCTTC.

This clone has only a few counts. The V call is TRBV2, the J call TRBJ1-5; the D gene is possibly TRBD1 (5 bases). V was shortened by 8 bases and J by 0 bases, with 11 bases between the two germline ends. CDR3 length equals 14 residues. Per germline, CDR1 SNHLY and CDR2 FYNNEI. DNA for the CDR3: TGTGCCAGCCGCAGGGCTAATAGCAATCAGCCCCAGCATTTT. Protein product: CASRRANSNQPQHF.

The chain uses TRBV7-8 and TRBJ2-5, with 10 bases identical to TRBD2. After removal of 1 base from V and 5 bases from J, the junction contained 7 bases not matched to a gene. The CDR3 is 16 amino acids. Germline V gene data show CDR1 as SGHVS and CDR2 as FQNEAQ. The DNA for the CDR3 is TGTGCCAGCAGCTTAGGGCTAGCGGGAGTTGGGGAGACCCAGTACTTC. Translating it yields CASSLGLAGVGETQYF. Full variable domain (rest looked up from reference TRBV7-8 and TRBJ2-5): GAGVSQSPRYKVAKRGQDVALRCDPISGHVSLFWYQQALGQGPEFLTYFQNEAQLDKSGLPSDRFFAERPEGSVSTLKIQRTQQEDSAVYLCASSLGLAGVGETQYFGPGTRLLVL.

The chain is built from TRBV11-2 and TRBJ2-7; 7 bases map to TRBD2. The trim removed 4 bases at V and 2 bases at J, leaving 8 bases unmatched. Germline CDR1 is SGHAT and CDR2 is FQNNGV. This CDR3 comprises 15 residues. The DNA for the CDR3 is TGTGCCAGCAGCTCAGCAAGGACTAGTCCCTACGAGCAGTACTTC. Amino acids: CASSSARTSPYEQYF.

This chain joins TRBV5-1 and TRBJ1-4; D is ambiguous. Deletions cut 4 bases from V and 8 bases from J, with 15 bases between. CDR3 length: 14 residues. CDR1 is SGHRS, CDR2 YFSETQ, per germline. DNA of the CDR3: TGCGCCAGCAGCACGGACGGGCGGAGGGAAAAACTGTTTTTT. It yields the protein CASSTDGRREKLFF.

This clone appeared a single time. Written as DNA, the CDR3 is TGTGCCAGCAGTTACTTTGCGGGGACAGATACGCAGTATTTT. It encodes CASSYFAGTDTQYF. The chain combines TRBV6-5 with TRBJ2-3; D is perhaps TRBD2 (6 bases). This CDR3 spans 14 amino acids. The V end lost 1 base, the J end lost 3 bases, and 8 bases lay between the germline ends. Germline V gene lookup returns CDR1 MNHEY and CDR2 SVGAGI.

As DNA, the CDR3 is TGTGCCAGCAGCTCGGGGGGGGGAGCCTACAATGAGCAGTTCTTC. It specifies CASSSGGGAYNEQFF. The chain combines TRBV7-6 with TRBJ2-1; 8 bases map to TRBD2. The CDR3 is made up of 15 amino acids. The junction had 4 bases not matched to a gene; V was cut back by 4 bases and J by 2 bases. CDR1 and CDR2 (germline): SGHVS, FNYEAQ.

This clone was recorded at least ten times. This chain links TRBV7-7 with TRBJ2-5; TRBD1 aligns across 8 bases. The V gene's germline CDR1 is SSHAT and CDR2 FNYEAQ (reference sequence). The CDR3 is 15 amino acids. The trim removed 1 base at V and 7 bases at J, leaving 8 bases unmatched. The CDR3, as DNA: TGTGCCAGCAGCTTAGACATCGACAGGGGAGGGACCCAGTACTTC. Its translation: CASSLDIDRGGTQYF.

CDR3 coding DNA: TGTGCCAGCAGCTTCACCACCGGGACACCGAACTATGGCTACACCTTC. Its translation is CASSFTTGTPNYGYTF. The V gene is TRBV5-5, the J gene TRBJ1-2; D may be TRBD1 (6 bases). Trimming removed 2 bases at V and 2 bases at J, with 16 bases between. Germline CDR1 and CDR2: SGHKS and YYEKEE (reference sequence). CDR3 length equals 16 residues. Filled out from reference TRBV5-5 and TRBJ1-2, the complete variable domain reads DAGVTQSPTHLIKTRGQQVTLRCSPISGHKSVSWYQQVLGQGPQFIFQYYEKEERGRGNFPDRFSARQFPNYSSELNVNALLLGDSALYLCASSFTTGTPNYGYTFGSGTRLTVV.

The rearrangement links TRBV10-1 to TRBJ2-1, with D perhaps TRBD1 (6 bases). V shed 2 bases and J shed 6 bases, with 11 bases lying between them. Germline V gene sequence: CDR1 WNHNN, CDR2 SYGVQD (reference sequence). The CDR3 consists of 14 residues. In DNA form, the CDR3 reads TGCGCCAGCAGTGAGATGGGACAAATCAATGAGCAGTTCTTC. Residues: CASSEMGQINEQFF.

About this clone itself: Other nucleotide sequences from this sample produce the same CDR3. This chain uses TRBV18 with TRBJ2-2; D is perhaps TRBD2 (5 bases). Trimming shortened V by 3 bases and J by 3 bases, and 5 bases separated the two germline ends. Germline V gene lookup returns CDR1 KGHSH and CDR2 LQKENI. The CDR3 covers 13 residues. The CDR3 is CASSPRDTGELFF. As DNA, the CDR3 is TGTGCCAGCTCACCGAGGGACACCGGGGAGCTGTTTTTT.

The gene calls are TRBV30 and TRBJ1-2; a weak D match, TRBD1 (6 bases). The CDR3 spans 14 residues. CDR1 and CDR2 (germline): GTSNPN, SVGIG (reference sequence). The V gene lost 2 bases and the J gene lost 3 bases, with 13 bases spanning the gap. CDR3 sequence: CAWSTKPGDYGYTF. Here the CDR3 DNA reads TGTGCCTGGAGTACCAAACCAGGGGACTATGGCTACACCTTC.

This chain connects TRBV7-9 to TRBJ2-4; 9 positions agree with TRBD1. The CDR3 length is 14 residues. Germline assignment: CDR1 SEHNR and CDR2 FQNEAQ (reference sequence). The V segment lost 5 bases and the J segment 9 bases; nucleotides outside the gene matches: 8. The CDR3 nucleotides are TGTGCCAGCAGCCCGAGGGGACAGGGCGGCATTCAGTACTTC. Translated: CASSPRGQGGIQYF.

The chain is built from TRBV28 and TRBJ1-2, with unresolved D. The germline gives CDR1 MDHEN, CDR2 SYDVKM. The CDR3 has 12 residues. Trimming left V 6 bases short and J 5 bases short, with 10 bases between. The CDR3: CASSLGQYGYTF. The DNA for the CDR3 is TGTGCCAGCAGCCTAGGGCAGTATGGCTACACCTTC.

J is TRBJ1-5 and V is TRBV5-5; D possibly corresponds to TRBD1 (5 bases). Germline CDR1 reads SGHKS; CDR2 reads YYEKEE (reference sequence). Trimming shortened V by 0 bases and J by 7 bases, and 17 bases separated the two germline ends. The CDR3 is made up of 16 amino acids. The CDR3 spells CASSLEAGHPGQPQHF. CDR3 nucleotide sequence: TGTGCCAGCAGCTTGGAGGCAGGGCACCCTGGACAGCCCCAGCATTTT.

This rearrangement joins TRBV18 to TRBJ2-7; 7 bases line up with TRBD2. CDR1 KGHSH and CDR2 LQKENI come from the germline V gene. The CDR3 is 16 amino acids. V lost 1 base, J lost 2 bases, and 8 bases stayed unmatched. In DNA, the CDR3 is TGTGCCAGCTCACCACGATCGGCTAGCGGAACCTACGAGCAGTACTTC. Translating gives CASSPRSASGTYEQYF.

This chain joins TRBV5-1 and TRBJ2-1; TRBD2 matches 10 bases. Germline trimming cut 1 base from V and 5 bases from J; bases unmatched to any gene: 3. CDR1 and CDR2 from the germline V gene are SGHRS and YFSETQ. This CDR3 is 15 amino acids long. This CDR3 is CASSLRTSGHNEQFF. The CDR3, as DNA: TGCGCCAGCAGCTTGCGGACTAGCGGCCACAATGAGCAGTTCTTC.

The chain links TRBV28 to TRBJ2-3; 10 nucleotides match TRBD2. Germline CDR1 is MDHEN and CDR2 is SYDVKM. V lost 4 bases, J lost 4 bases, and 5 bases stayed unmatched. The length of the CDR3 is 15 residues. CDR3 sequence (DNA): TGTGCCAGCAGTTCAAGCGGGAGGGTACCAGATACGCAGTATTTT. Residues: CASSSSGRVPDTQYF.

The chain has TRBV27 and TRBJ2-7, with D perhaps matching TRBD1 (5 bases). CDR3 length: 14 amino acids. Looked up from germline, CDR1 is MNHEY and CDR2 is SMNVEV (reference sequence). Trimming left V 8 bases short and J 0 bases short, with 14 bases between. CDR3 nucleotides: TGTGCCAGCGCGGACACAGGCATCTCCTACGAGCAGTACTTC. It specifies CASADTGISYEQYF.